One and the same sample provided the 14 T cell receptor beta chains below, sequenced in a study of T cell changes during pregnancy in multiple sclerosis. Clones were read by immunoSEQ multiplex PCR, and TCRdb kept only the in-frame ones, dropping some. The table lists some 120,000 clones, more than 85% of them singletons, with less than 2% in the top ten. Sample: peripheral blood, taken in the third trimester of pregnancy. The receptors derive from a female donor with multiple sclerosis, enrolled in a pregnancy study.

The count of this clone is one. The chain carries TRBV6-1 and TRBJ1-4; D is ambiguous. Looked up from germline, CDR1 is MNHNS and CDR2 is SASEGT. The CDR3 is 14 amino acids. The V and J ends lost 5 bases and 0 bases respectively, with 7 bases between them. In DNA form, the CDR3 reads TGTGCCAGCAGTTTCTATCCAACTAATGAAAAACTGTTTTTT. Translating gives CASSFYPTNEKLFF.

This CDR3 reads CASSIRAGGKSEAFF. CDR3 DNA: TGTGCCAGTAGTATTAGGGCGGGAGGAAAGTCTGAAGCTTTCTTT. V is TRBV19 and J is TRBJ1-1; no reliable D call. V dropped 3 bases and J dropped 6 bases, with 17 bases sitting between them. CDR1 is LNHDA, CDR2 SQIVND, per germline (reference sequence). This CDR3 is built from 15 residues.

This chain joins TRBV5-4 and TRBJ2-1; 12 nucleotides line up with TRBD2. The V and J ends lost 0 bases and 9 bases, in that order; junction bases with no gene match: 7. Germline-derived CDR1 and CDR2 are SGHNT and YYREEE (reference sequence). The CDR3 totals 16 residues. The CDR3 bases are TGTGCCAGCAGCTTGGGACTAGCGGGAGTTGTAGGTGAGCAGTTCTTC. Amino acids: CASSLGLAGVVGEQFF.

This chain uses TRBV5-1 with TRBJ2-3; TRBD2 matches at 16 bases. The ends lost 4 bases at V and 4 bases at J; junction bases unmatched: 3. The CDR3 has 16 amino acids. The germline V gene has CDR1 SGHRS and CDR2 YFSETQ. Here the CDR3 reads CASSPGLAGGADTQYF. DNA of the CDR3: TGCGCCAGCAGCCCGGGACTAGCGGGGGGGGCAGATACGCAGTATTTT.

This clone was seen a single time. The CDR3: CASSERGRLYLFF. Written as DNA, the CDR3 is TGTGCCAGCAGTGAGCGAGGCAGACTTTATCTGTTTTTT. This chain uses TRBV6-1 with TRBJ2-2; D not resolved. The CDR3 has 13 residues. V shed 3 bases and J shed 14 bases, with 16 bases lying between them. Germline V CDR1 and CDR2: MNHNS, SASEGT.

The chain is built from TRBV29-1 and TRBJ2-7, with 11 nucleotides matching TRBD2. The CDR3 runs to 16 residues. With 6 bases clipped from V and 3 bases from J, the junction kept 13 bases outside the gene matches. The V gene's germline CDR1 is SQVTM and CDR2 ANQGSEA. CDR3 loop: CSVTKEPGLAGYEQYF. The CDR3 DNA sequence: TGCAGCGTCACGAAGGAACCAGGACTAGCGGGCTACGAGCAGTACTTC.

The V call is TRBV19, the J call TRBJ1-5; D is ambiguous. Trimming shortened V by 4 bases and J by 9 bases, and 13 bases separated the two germline ends. Looked up from germline, CDR1 is LNHDA and CDR2 is SQIVND (reference sequence). The CDR3 runs to 13 residues. The CDR3 DNA reads TGTGCCAGTAGTACAGACACTCTAGGGCCCCAGCATTTT. Its protein is CASSTDTLGPQHF.

This clone showed up just a few times. Written as DNA, the CDR3 is TGTGCCAGCATAGGTAGGGGCCTGAACACTGAAGCTTTCTTT. It yields the protein CASIGRGLNTEAFF. The chain carries TRBV27 and TRBJ1-1; tentatively, D is TRBD1 (5 bases). The CDR3 sequence is 14 residues long. V dropped 7 bases and J dropped 0 bases, with 12 bases sitting between them. The germline CDR1 and CDR2 sequences are MNHEY and SMNVEV (reference sequence).

This rearrangement joins TRBV6-1 to TRBJ2-2, with D possibly being TRBD1 (5 bases). V was clipped by 1 base and J by 3 bases, with 9 bases between them. Germline values: CDR1 MNHNS, CDR2 SASEGT. This CDR3 has 15 residues. CDR3 DNA sequence: TGTGCCAGCAGTGAAGATTCAGGGTACACCGGGGAGCTGTTTTTT. Translated, it gives CASSEDSGYTGELFF.

The rearrangement uses TRBV19 and TRBJ2-1, with TRBD1 matching 8 bases. This CDR3 spans 13 amino acids. The V and J ends lost 9 bases and 7 bases, in that order; junction bases with no gene match: 8. The germline V gene encodes CDR1 LNHDA and CDR2 SQIVND (reference sequence). CDR3 protein: CASARTGRNEQFF. CDR3 nucleotide sequence: TGTGCCAGCGCTCGGACAGGGAGGAATGAGCAGTTCTTC.

The rearrangement links TRBV10-3 to TRBJ1-1; 7 bases are shared with TRBD1. Germline assignment: CDR1 ENHRY and CDR2 SYGVKD. The CDR3 loop spans 14 amino acids. V lost 7 bases, J lost 0 bases, and 5 bases stayed unmatched. The CDR3 is CAITPTGMNTEAFF. In nucleotides, the CDR3 is TGTGCCATCACCCCGACAGGGATGAACACTGAAGCTTTCTTT.

The rearrangement joins TRBV9 to TRBJ2-7, with D perhaps TRBD1 (5 bases). The CDR3 is 12 residues long. Germline V gives CDR1 SGDLS, CDR2 YYNGEE. V shed 3 bases and J shed 4 bases, with 8 bases lying between them. The CDR3 DNA reads as TGTGCCAGCAGCGCTAGGGGTTACGAGCAGTACTTC. Protein sequence: CASSARGYEQYF.

The chain joins TRBV6-5 to TRBJ1-1, with 10 bases aligning to TRBD1. This CDR3 comprises 14 residues. Trimming at V came to 6 bases and at J to 2 bases, leaving 3 bases not matched to a gene. Germline V CDR1 and CDR2: MNHEY, SVGAGI. CDR3 in amino acids: CASSRDRGNTEAFF. The CDR3 DNA is TGTGCCAGCAGCAGGGACAGGGGTAACACTGAAGCTTTCTTT.

This rearrangement joins TRBV6-1 to TRBJ1-6; 7 bases line up with TRBD1. With V trimmed by 4 bases and J by 7 bases, 7 bases remained unmatched. Germline CDR1 and CDR2: MNHNS and SASEGT. This CDR3 is 15 amino acids long. The CDR3 reads CASSAQTGRNSPLHF. The CDR3 DNA sequence: TGTGCCAGCAGTGCCCAGACAGGGAGAAATTCACCCCTCCACTTT.